The clone carrying this T cell receptor (beta chain) was observed many times. V lost 7 bases, J lost 6 bases, and 15 bases lay in between. The CDR3 runs to 13 residues. A second PCR of about 7 to 12 cycles used a sample-barcoded 5' primer and a J-beta primer mix. TCRdb re-called the 5' RACE reads with MiXCR, one entry per CDR3 protein. The table includes around 400,000 distinct CDR3 sequences, approximately 47% detected once. This entry comes from a study of blood T cells in healthy people across ages. Study-wide context: About one barcoded beta molecule per two T cells was captured by template switching.

Source material: blood. This chain joins TRBV12-3 or TRBV12-4 and TRBJ1-2; the D is unclear. The source is a man aged 55 to 70 in good health. The CDR3 spells CASTPRVTHGYTF. Written as DNA, the CDR3 is TGTGCCAGCACCCCTCGGGTTACCCATGGCTACACCTTC.